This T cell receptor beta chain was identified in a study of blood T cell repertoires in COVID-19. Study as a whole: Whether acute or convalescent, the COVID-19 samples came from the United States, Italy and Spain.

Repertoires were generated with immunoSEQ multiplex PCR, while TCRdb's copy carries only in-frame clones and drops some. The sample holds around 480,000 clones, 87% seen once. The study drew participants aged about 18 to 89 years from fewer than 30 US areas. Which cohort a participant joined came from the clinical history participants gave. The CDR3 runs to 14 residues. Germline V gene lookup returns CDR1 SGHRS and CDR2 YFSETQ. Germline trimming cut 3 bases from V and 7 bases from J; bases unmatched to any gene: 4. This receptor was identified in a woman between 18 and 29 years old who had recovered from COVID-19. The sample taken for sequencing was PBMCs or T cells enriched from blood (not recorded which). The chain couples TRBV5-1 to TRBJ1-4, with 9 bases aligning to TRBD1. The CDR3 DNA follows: TGCGCCAGCAGCTCCGGGACAGGGACTGAAAAACTGTTTTTT. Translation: CASSSGTGTEKLFF.